The clone carrying this TCR beta chain was recorded many times. What it binds is not known. The CDR3 has 14 residues. V was clipped by 0 bases and J by 7 bases, with 13 bases between them. The germline V gene has CDR1 LNHNV and CDR2 YYDKDF (reference sequence). This entry belongs to a study of Graves' ophthalmopathy and Graves' hyperthyroidism. Study conclusions and caveats: Ophthalmopathy versus stable hyperthyroidism: 13-signature model gave around 90% sensitivity, roughly 81% specificity.

RNA served as the template for amplifying TCR beta CDR3 regions. First-round RT-PCR employed HTBI primers, with a second-round multiplex PCR after it. TCRdb reprocessed the multiplex PCR reads with MiXCR, giving one entry per CDR3 protein. The sample contains some 520,000 distinct CDR3 sequences, around 15% of which appear only once. PBMCs had their origin in fresh peripheral blood (roughly 9.3 ml). The clonotype comes from a woman aged 25 to 39 with Graves' ophthalmopathy. The chain couples TRBV15 to TRBJ2-7, with D tentatively TRBD1 (5 bases). The sample was blood. The CDR3 sequence is CATSRDHRSREQYF. The CDR3 DNA reads as TGTGCCACCAGCAGAGATCACAGGTCCCGAGAGCAGTACTTC.